One sample yielded the 22 T cell receptor beta chains listed below, sequenced in a study of cytomegalovirus exposure and HLA in healthy donors. Sequenced by immunoSEQ multiplex PCR; TCRdb stores in-frame clones only, minus some. Of roughly 130,000 clones in the sample, roughly four fifths are singletons; the top ten hold 1.4% to 1.5%. The sequenced material came from PBMCs. These receptors were obtained from a woman aged 25-40 years in good health and CMV-seronegative.

The chain links TRBV5-4 to TRBJ2-6; 7 bases are shared with TRBD1. Germline V gene lookup returns CDR1 SGHNT and CDR2 YYREEE (reference sequence). The CDR3 is made up of 14 amino acids. Trimming removed 5 bases from V and 1 base from J; junction bases left unmatched: 0. The DNA for the CDR3 is TGTGCCAGCAGGACAGGGTCTGGGGCCAACGTCCTGACTTTC. This encodes CASRTGSGANVLTF.

The J gene is TRBJ2-3, the V gene TRBV2; 14 bases align to TRBD2. The V gene end was trimmed by 8 bases and the J gene end by 4 bases; junction bases not matched to a gene: 5. Germline-derived CDR1 and CDR2 are SNHLY and FYNNEI. CDR3 length: 15 amino acids. The CDR3 DNA reads as TGTGCCAGCCGGGGGACTAGCGGGGGCGCAGATACGCAGTATTTT. It yields the protein CASRGTSGGADTQYF.

The chain has TRBV27 and TRBJ1-1; 7 bases are a match to TRBD1. Germline trimming cut 4 bases from V and 4 bases from J; bases unmatched to any gene: 6. The CDR3 contains 14 residues. The V gene's germline CDR1 is MNHEY and CDR2 SMNVEV (reference sequence). Here the CDR3 reads CASSSTGFGTEAFF. The CDR3 nucleotides are TGTGCCAGCAGTTCGACAGGGTTTGGCACTGAAGCTTTCTTT.

This clone was recorded only once. CDR3 protein: CASSGSGLDKETQYF. As DNA, the CDR3 is TGTGCCAGCAGCGGTTCGGGACTAGACAAAGAGACCCAGTACTTC. This chain links TRBV2 with TRBJ2-5, with 8 bases matching TRBD2. Germline CDR1 reads SNHLY; CDR2 reads FYNNEI. The ends lost 6 bases at V and 3 bases at J; junction bases unmatched: 9. This CDR3 comprises 15 residues.

The chain joins TRBV29-1 to TRBJ2-3; possibly TRBD1 for D (8 bases). CDR1 is SQVTM, CDR2 ANQGSEA, per germline. The CDR3 covers 13 residues. V was cut by 4 bases and J by 4 bases, with 12 bases left in between. The CDR3 bases are TGCAGCGTTGCACAGGGGGGGTCAGATACGCAGTATTTT. It specifies CSVAQGGSDTQYF.

The chain uses TRBV30 and TRBJ1-2; TRBD1 is a possible D gene (5 bases). CDR3 length: 13 amino acids. V dropped 6 bases and J dropped 2 bases, with 13 bases sitting between them. CDR1 is GTSNPN, CDR2 SVGIG, per germline (reference sequence). CDR3: CACPTAGNYGYTF. CDR3 DNA: TGTGCCTGCCCGACAGCGGGCAACTATGGCTACACCTTC.

V is TRBV7-8 and J is TRBJ1-1; D is uncertain. This CDR3 is built from 11 residues. Per the germline V gene, CDR1 is SGHVS and CDR2 is FQNEAQ. Trimming cost V 5 bases and J 8 bases, with 9 bases left between them. The CDR3 DNA is TGTGCCAGCAGCCGAAGAGGAGAAGCTTTCTTT. It encodes CASSRRGEAFF.

CDR3 amino acids: CASSGDRRYEQYF. CDR3 sequence (DNA): TGTGCCAGCAGTGGAGACAGGCGCTACGAGCAGTACTTC. This rearrangement joins TRBV6-1 to TRBJ2-7, with TRBD1 as a possible D gene (6 bases). The germline gives CDR1 MNHNS, CDR2 SASEGT. The CDR3 is 13 residues long. V shed 4 bases and J shed 3 bases, with 10 bases lying between them.

This chain connects TRBV2 to TRBJ2-2, with a weak D call TRBD2 (7 bases). CDR3 length: 18 residues. Germline V gene data show CDR1 as SNHLY and CDR2 as FYNNEI. Trimming stripped 6 bases from V and 4 bases from J, with 24 bases between. CDR3 DNA: TGTGCCAGCAGCACCCTCGGGGGGCGTGTGGTATCCACCGGGGAGCTGTTTTTT. Residues: CASSTLGGRVVSTGELFF.

V and J are TRBV6-1 and TRBJ1-3; D uncertain. Looked up from germline, CDR1 is MNHNS and CDR2 is SASEGT. V was pared by 1 base and J by 4 bases, with 8 bases between. The CDR3 extends over 14 amino acids. CDR3 sequence: CASSEVAGGNTIYF. The DNA for the CDR3 is TGTGCCAGCAGTGAAGTGGCAGGAGGAAACACCATATATTTT.

The table lists this clone with a count of one. The chain recombines TRBV6-1 with TRBJ2-5; D uncertain. The CDR3 covers 14 residues. The V gene's germline CDR1 is MNHNS and CDR2 SASEGT. With 3 bases removed from V and 3 bases from J, the gap between germline ends came to 11 bases. The CDR3: CASSESAAKETQYF. CDR3 DNA: TGTGCCAGCAGTGAGTCGGCGGCGAAAGAGACCCAGTACTTC.

This clone was recorded once. The rearrangement links TRBV30 to TRBJ1-6; D perhaps matches TRBD1 (6 bases). Trimming removed 7 bases at V and 2 bases at J, with 9 bases between. Germline V gene data show CDR1 as GTSNPN and CDR2 as SVGIG (reference sequence). The CDR3 length is 13 residues. The CDR3 DNA is TGTGCCTCGCAGGGGACCTATAATTCACCCCTCCACTTT. It codes for CASQGTYNSPLHF.

The J gene is TRBJ1-4, the V gene TRBV23-1; D gene ambiguous. TRBV23-1 qualifies as an ORF whose function is uncertain. V gave up 5 bases and J gave up 4 bases, with 8 bases separating them. The CDR3 covers 13 residues. The CDR3, as DNA: TGCGCCAGCAGTTCCCAGGATAATGAAAAACTGTTTTTT. Translating gives CASSSQDNEKLFF.

The J gene is TRBJ2-1, the V gene TRBV19, with D perhaps matching TRBD1 (6 bases). In germline, CDR1 is LNHDA, CDR2 SQIVND (reference sequence). V was cut by 5 bases and J by 8 bases, with 22 bases left in between. The CDR3 sequence is 16 residues long. Written as DNA, the CDR3 is TGTGCCAGTAGTCTTCCGGGACAAGGGGCGATAGATGAGCAGTTCTTC. It is translated as CASSLPGQGAIDEQFF. Full variable domain (missing parts from reference TRBV19 and TRBJ2-1): DGGITQSPKYLFRKEGQNVTLSCEQNLNHDAMYWYRQDPGQGLRLIYYSQIVNDFQKGDIAEGYSVSREKKESFPLTVTSAQKNPTAFYLCASSLPGQGAIDEQFFGPGTRLTVL.

In this sample, this clone turned up a few times. This rearrangement joins TRBV19 to TRBJ1-5, with D perhaps matching TRBD1 (5 bases). The germline gives CDR1 LNHDA, CDR2 SQIVND (reference sequence). The CDR3 extends over 13 amino acids. V dropped 9 bases and J dropped 6 bases, with 15 bases sitting between them. CDR3 sequence (DNA): TGTGCCAGCGCGCGGCCGGGGGGTCAGCCCCAGCATTTT. This gives the protein CASARPGGQPQHF.

V is TRBV5-1 and J is TRBJ1-2; TRBD1 matches at 7 bases. The CDR3 loop spans 18 amino acids. Germline assignment: CDR1 SGHRS and CDR2 YFSETQ. The J segment lost 0 bases and the V segment lost 4 bases, leaving 15 bases of the junction unmatched. This CDR3 is CASSPLQGQNKSNYGYTF. CDR3 DNA sequence: TGCGCCAGCAGCCCTCTACAGGGACAGAATAAATCTAACTATGGCTACACCTTC. The full variable domain, with the rest looked up from reference TRBV5-1 and TRBJ1-2, is KAGVTQTPRYLIKTRGQQVTLSCSPISGHRSVSWYQQTPGQGLQFLFEYFSETQRNKGNFPGRFSGRQFSNSRSEMNVSTLELGDSALYLCASSPLQGQNKSNYGYTFGSGTRLTVV.

This chain connects TRBV7-8 to TRBJ1-2, with D maybe TRBD1 (6 bases). Trimming stripped 4 bases from V and 3 bases from J, with 6 bases between. This CDR3 comprises 12 residues. Germline V gene lookup returns CDR1 SGHVS and CDR2 FQNEAQ. CDR3: CASSSGDYGYTF. CDR3 DNA: TGTGCCAGCAGCTCAGGGGACTATGGCTACACCTTC.

This clone turned up a few times. V and J are TRBV11-2 and TRBJ1-2, with unresolved D. The CDR3 is 11 amino acids. V shed 3 bases and J shed 8 bases, with 7 bases lying between them. From germline, CDR1 is SGHAT and CDR2 FQNNGV. CDR3 nucleotide sequence: TGTGCCAGCAGCTTCCGGGAGGGCTACACCTTC. Amino acids: CASSFREGYTF.

The CDR3 sequence: CASSPQIAGGPKGTEQYF. In DNA, the CDR3 is TGTGCCAGCAGCCCACAGATCGCGGGGGGGCCAAAAGGGACCGAGCAGTACTTC. V is TRBV7-9 and J is TRBJ2-7; 9 bases align to TRBD2. The CDR3 spans 18 residues. The germline V gene has CDR1 SEHNR and CDR2 FQNEAQ (reference sequence). J gave up 6 bases and V 5 bases, and 20 bases lay outside the gene matches.

The chain combines TRBV28 with TRBJ1-1; D is uncertain. Trimming removed 1 base from V and 11 bases from J, with 8 bases in between. Germline V gene sequence: CDR1 MDHEN, CDR2 SYDVKM. CDR3 length: 11 amino acids. The CDR3 protein is CASSLSGGAFF. In DNA form, the CDR3 reads TGTGCCAGCAGTTTATCGGGAGGCGCTTTCTTT.

The chain uses TRBV6-5 and TRBJ2-7, with D maybe TRBD2 (6 bases). The CDR3 sequence is 15 residues long. The germline CDR1 and CDR2 sequences are MNHEY and SVGAGI. V lost 2 bases, J lost 2 bases, and 13 bases lay in between. The CDR3 loop is CASSYRRGGTYEQYF. DNA of the CDR3: TGTGCCAGCAGTTACAGGAGGGGAGGAACCTACGAGCAGTACTTC.

This clone was counted at least ten times. The V gene is TRBV9, the J gene TRBJ2-1, with 8 positions matching TRBD2. This CDR3 spans 14 amino acids. Germline V gives CDR1 SGDLS, CDR2 YYNGEE. V trimming: 2 bases; J trimming: 9 bases; junction bases outside the gene matches: 7. The DNA of the CDR3 is TGTGCCAGCAGCGTTATCGGGGGGGCACGTGAGCAGTTCTTC. Residues: CASSVIGGAREQFF.